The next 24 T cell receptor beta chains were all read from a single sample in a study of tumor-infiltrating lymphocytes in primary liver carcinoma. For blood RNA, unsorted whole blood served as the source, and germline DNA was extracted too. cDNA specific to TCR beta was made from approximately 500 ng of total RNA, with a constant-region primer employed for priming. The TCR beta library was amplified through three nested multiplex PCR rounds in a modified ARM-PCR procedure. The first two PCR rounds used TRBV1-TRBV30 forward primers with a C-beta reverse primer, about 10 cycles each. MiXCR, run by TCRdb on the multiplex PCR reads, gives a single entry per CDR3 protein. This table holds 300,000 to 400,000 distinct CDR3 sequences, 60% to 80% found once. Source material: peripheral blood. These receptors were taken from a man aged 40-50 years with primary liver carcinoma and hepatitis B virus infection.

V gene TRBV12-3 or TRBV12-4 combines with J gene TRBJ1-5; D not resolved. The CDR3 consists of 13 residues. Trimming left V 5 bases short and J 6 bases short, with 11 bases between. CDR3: CASSPGEGQPQHF. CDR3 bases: TGTGCCAGCAGTCCTGGAGAAGGTCAGCCCCAGCATTTT.

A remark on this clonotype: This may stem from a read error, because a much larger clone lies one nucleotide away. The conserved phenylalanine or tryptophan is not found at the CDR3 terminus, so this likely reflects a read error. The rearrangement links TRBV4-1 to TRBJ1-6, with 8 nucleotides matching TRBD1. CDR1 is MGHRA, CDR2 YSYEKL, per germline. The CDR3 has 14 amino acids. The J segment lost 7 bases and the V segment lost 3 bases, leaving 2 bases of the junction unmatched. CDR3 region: CASSQQGANSPLHL. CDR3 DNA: TGCGCCAGCAGCCAGCAGGGGGCCAATTCACCCCTCCACTTA.

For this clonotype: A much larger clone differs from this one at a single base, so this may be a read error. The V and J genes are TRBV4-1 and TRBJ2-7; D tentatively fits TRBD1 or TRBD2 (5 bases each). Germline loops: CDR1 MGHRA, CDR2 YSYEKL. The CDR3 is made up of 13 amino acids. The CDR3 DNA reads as TGCGCCAGCGGCCAAGGGACGGACTACGAGCAGTACTTC. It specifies CASGQGTDYEQYF.

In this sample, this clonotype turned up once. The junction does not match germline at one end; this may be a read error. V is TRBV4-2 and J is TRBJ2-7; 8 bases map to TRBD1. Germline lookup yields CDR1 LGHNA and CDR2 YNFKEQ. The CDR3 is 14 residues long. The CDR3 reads CAGSRQGNTYEQYF. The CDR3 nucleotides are TGTGCCGGCAGTCGACAGGGGAATACCTACGAGCAGTACTTC.

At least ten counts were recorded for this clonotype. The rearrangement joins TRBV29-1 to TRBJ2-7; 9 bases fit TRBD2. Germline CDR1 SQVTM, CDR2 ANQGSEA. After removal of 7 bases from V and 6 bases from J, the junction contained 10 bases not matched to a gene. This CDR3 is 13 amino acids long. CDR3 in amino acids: CSAAPGLASEQYF. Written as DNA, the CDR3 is TGCAGCGCCGCACCGGGACTAGCAAGCGAGCAGTACTTC.

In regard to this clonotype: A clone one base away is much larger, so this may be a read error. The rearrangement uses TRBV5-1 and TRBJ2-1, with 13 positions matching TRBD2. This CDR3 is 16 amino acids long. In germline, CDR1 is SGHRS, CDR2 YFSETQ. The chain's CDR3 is CASSLKTSGRQNDQFF. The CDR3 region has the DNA TGCGCCAGCAGCTTGAAGACTAGCGGGAGGCAAAATGATCAGTTCTTC.

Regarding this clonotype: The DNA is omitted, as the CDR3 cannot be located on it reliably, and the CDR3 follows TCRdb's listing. CDR3 residues: CSVGDGTNSSLHF. J is TRBJ1-6 and V is TRBV29-1; the table's D call of TRBD1 was not tested on the DNA. The length of the CDR3 is 13 amino acids, counting both ends. Germline-derived CDR1 and CDR2 are SQVTM and ANQGSEA.

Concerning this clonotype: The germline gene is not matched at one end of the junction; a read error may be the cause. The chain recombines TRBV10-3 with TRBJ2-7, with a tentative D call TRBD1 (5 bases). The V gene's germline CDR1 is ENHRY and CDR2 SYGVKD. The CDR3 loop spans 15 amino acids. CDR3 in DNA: TGTGCCGTCAGGAGAGATCGTGGGGCTTCCCACGAGCAGTACTTC. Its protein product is CAVRRDRGASHEQYF.

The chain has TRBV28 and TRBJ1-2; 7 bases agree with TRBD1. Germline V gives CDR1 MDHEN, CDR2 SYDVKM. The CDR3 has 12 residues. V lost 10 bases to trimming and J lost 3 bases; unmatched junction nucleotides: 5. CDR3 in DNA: TGTGCCATCATTACAGGGGACTATGGCTACACCTTC. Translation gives CAIITGDYGYTF.

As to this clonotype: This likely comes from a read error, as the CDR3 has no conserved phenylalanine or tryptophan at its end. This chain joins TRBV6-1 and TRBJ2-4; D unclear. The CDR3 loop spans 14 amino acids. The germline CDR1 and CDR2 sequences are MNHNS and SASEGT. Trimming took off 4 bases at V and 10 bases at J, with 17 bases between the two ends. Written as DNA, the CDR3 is TGTGCCAGCAGTGCACAACATACCCCTGGGATTCAGTACTTA. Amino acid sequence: CASSAQHTPGIQYL.

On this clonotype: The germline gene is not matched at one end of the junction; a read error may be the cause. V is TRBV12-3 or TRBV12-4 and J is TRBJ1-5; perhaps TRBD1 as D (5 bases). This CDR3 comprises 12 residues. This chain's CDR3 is CASSTLGAPQHF. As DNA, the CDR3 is TGCGCCAGCAGCACCCTAGGGGCCCCTCAACATTTT.

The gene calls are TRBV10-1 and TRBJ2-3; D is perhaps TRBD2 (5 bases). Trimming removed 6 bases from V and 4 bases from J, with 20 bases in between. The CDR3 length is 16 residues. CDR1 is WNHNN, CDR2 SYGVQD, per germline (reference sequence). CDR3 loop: CASSPLGRSSSDTQYF. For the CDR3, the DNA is TGCGCCAGCAGCCCGCTAGGACGGTCTAGCTCAGATACGCAGTATTTT.

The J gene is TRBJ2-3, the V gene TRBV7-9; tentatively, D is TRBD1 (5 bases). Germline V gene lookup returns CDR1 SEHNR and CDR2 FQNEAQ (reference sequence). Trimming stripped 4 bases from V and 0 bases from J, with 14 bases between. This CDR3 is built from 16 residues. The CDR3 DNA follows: TGTGCCAGCAGCTCTCAGGGTGGCGGAAGCACAGATACGCAGTATTTT. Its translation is CASSSQGGGSTDTQYF.

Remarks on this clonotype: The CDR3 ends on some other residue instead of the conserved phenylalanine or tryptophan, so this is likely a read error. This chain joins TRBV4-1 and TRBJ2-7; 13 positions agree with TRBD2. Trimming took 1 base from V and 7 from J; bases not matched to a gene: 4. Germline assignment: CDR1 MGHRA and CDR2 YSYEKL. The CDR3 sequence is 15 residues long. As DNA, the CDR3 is TGCGCCAGCAGCCAAGTCGGACTAGCGGGAGAAGAGCAGTACCTC. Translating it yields CASSQVGLAGEEQYL.

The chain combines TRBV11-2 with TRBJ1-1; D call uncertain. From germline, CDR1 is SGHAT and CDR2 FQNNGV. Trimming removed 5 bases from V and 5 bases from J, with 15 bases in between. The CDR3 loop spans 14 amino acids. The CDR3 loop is CASSRTPLITEAFF. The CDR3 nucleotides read TGTGCCAGCAGCCGGACCCCATTAATTACTGAAGCTTTCTTT.

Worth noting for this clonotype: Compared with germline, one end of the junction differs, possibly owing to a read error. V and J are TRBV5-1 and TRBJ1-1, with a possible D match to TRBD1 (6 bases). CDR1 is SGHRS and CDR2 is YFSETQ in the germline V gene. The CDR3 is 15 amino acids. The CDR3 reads CASSLGQDMNTVAFF. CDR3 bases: TGCGCCAGCAGCTTGGGACAGGATATGAACACTGTAGCTTTCTTT.

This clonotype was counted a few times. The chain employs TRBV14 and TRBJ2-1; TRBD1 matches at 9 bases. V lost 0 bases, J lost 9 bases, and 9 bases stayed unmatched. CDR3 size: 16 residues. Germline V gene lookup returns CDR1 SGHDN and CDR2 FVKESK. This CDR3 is CASSQDKGTGLGEQFF. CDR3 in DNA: TGTGCCAGCAGCCAAGATAAAGGGACAGGGCTCGGTGAGCAGTTCTTC.

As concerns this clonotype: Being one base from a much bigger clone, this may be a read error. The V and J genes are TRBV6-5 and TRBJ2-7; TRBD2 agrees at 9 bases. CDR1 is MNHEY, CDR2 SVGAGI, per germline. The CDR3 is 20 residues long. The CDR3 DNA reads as TGTGCCAGCAGTTACCTTTCCGGGACTAGCCCATCGGCACCCTCCTACGAGCAGTGCTTC. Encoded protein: CASSYLSGTSPSAPSYEQCF.

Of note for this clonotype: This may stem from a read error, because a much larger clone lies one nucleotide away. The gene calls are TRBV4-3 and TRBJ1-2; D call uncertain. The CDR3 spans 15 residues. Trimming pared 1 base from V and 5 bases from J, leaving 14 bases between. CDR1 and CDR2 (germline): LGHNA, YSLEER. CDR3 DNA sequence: TGCGCCAGCAGCCAAGTAGGGATAGGGTGGTATGGCTACACCTTC. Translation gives CASSQVGIGWYGYTF.

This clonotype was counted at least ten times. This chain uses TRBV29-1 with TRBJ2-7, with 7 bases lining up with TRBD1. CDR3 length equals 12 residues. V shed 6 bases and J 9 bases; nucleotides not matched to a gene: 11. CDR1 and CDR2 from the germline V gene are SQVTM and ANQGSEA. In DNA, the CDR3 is TGCAGCGTCCAGGGGGTAGACGGTGGGCAGTACTTC. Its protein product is CSVQGVDGGQYF.

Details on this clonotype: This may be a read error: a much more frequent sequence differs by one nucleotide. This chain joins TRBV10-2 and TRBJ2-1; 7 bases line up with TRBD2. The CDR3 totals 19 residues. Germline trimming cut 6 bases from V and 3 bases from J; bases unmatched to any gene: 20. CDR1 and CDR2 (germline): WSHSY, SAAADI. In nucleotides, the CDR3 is TGCGCCAGCAGCGGGGGTTGGGAGGGCCAAGGCTCCCTCTACAATGAGCAGTTCTTC. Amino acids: CASSGGWEGQGSLYNEQFF.

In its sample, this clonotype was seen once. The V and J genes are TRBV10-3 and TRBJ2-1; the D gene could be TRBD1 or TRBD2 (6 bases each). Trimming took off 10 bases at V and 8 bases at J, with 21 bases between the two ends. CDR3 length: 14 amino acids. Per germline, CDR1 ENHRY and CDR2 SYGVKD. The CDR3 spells CATRPGGREDEQFF. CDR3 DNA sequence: TGTGCCACCCGACCCGGGGGCAGGGAGGATGAGCAGTTCTTC.

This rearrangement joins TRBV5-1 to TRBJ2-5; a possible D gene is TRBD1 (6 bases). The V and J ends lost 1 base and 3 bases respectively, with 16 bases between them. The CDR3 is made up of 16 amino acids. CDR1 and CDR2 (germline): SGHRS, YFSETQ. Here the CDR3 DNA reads TGCGCCAGCAGCTTGAGCCCCACCGGGACAAAAGAGACCCAGTACTTC. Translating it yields CASSLSPTGTKETQYF.

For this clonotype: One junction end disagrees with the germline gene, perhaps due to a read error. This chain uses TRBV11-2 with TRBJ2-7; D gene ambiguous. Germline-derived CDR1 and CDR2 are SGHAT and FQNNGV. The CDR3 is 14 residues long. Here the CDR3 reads CTSSLVVGSYEQYF. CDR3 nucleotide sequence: TGTACCAGCAGCTTGGTAGTGGGCTCCTACGAGCAGTATTTC.